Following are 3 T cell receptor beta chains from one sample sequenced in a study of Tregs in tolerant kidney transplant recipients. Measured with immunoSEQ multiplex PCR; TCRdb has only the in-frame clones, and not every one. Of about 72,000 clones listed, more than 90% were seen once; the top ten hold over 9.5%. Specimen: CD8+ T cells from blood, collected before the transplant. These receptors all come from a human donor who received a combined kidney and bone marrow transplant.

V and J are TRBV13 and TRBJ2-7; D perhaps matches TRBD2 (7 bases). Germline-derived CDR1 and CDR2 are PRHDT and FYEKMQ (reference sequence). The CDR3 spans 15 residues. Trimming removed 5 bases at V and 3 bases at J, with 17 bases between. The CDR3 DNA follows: TGTGCCAGCAGCCTAAGGCGGGGGCGATTCTACGAGCAGTACTTC. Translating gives CASSLRRGRFYEQYF.

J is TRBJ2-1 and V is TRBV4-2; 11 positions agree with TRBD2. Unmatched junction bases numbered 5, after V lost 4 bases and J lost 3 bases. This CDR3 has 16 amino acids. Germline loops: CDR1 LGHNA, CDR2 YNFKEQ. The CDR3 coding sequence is TGTGCCAGCAGCCTCGACGGACTAGCGGGCTACAATGAGCAGTTCTTC. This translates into CASSLDGLAGYNEQFF.

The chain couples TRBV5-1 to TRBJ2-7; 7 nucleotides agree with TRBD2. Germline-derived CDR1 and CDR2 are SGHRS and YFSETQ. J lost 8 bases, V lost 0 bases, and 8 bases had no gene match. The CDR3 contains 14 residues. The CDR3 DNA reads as TGCGCCAGCAGCTTGGAACCCGGGGGGTCGAAGCAGTACTTC. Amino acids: CASSLEPGGSKQYF.